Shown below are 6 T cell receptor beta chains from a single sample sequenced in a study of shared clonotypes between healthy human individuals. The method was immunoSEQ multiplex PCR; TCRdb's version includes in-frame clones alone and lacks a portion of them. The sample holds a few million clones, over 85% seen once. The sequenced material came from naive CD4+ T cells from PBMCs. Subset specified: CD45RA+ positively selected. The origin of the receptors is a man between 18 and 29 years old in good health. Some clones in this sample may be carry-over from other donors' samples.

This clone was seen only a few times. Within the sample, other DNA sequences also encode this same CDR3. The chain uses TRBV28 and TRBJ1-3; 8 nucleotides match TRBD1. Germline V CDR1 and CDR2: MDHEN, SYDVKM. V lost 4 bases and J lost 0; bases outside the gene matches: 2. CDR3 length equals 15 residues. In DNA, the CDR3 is TGTGCCAGCAGTTCTACAGGGGGCTCTGGAAACACCATATATTTT. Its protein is CASSSTGGSGNTIYF.

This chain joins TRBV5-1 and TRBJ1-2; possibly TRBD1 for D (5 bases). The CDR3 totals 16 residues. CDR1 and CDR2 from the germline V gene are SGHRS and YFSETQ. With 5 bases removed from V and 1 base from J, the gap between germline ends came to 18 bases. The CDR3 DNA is TGCGCCAGCAGTCCCTCTGACGGACAACTTAACTATGGCTACACCTTC. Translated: CASSPSDGQLNYGYTF. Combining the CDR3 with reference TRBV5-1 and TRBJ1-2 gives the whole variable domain KAGVTQTPRYLIKTRGQQVTLSCSPISGHRSVSWYQQTPGQGLQFLFEYFSETQRNKGNFPGRFSGRQFSNSRSEMNVSTLELGDSALYLCASSPSDGQLNYGYTFGSGTRLTVV.

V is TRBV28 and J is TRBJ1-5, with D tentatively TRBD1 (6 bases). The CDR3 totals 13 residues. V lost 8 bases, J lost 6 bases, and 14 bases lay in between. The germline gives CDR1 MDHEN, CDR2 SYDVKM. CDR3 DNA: TGTGCCAGCGGAGGACAGTTAGGTCAGCCCCAGCATTTT. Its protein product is CASGGQLGQPQHF.

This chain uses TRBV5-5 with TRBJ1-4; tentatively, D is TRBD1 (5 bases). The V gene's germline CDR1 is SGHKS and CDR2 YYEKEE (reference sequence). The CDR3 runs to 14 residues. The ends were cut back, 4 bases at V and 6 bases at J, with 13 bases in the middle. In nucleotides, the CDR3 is TGTGCCAGCAGCCCGACGGGGACGGATGAAAAACTGTTTTTT. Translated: CASSPTGTDEKLFF.

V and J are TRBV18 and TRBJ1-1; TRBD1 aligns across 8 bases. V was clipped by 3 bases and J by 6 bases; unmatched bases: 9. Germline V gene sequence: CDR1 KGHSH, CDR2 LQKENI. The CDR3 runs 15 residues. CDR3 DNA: TGTGCCAGCTCACCTACACCGACAGGGGCCGCTGAAGCTTTCTTT. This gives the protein CASSPTPTGAAEAFF.

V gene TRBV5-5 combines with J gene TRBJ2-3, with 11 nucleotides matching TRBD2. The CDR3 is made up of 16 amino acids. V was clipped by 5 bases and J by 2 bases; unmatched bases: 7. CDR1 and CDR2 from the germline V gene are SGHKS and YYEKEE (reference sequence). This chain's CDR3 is CASRPGTSGYTDTQYF. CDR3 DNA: TGTGCCAGCAGACCGGGGACTAGCGGATACACAGATACGCAGTATTTT.